The text below deals with one T cell receptor beta chain. Its target is not known. It was around 320 ng DNA, 28,000 or so T cell genomes, that went into each replicate PCR of unsorted PBMC. The protocol was immunoSEQ multiplex PCR, while the TCRdb copy is restricted to in-frame clones and leaves out a portion. This table holds about 480,000 clones, 79% found once. This sample is drawn from a study of shared clonotypes between healthy human individuals. The study's findings and limits: The genetic and exposure-history diversity represented was limited by few donors. Clonotype sharing among donors likely depends on sequencing depth.

Germline V gene data show CDR1 as SQVTM and CDR2 as ANQGSEA. The V gene lost 3 bases and the J gene lost 12 bases, with 15 bases spanning the gap. The CDR3 runs 11 residues. The study drew its donors from healthy HIV-negative adults without recent acute infections or vaccinations. The V and J genes are TRBV29-1 and TRBJ2-7; tentative D call: TRBD1 (5 bases). This TCR was sampled from a woman aged 40 to 55 in good health. Some clones in this sample may be carry-over from other donors' samples. Sequenced material: PBMCs. The CDR3 reads CSVDLDSRSYF. The CDR3 coding sequence is TGCAGCGTTGATCTCGACAGTCGGTCGTACTTC.